This passage covers 27 T cell receptor beta chains from one sample sequenced in a study of blood T cell repertoires in COVID-19. Only in-frame clones appear in the TCRdb table, and some are missing; sequencing was by immunoSEQ multiplex PCR. The profile shows a few hundred thousand clones, about 90% of them singletons. Sequencing was carried out using PBMCs or T cells enriched from blood (not recorded which). The receptor set was obtained from a woman younger than 45 who had recovered from COVID-19.

The chain recombines TRBV4-1 with TRBJ1-2, with TRBD1 matching 8 bases. The CDR3 consists of 14 residues. V gave up 1 base and J gave up 4 bases; unmatched junction bases: 2. From germline, CDR1 is MGHRA and CDR2 YSYEKL. The CDR3 reads CASSQGTGSYGYTF. DNA of the CDR3: TGCGCCAGCAGCCAAGGGACAGGGAGCTATGGCTACACCTTC.

This clone was detected only once. The chain's CDR3 is CASTIAGSYNEQFF. CDR3 in DNA: TGTGCCAGCACCATAGCGGGGTCCTACAATGAGCAGTTCTTC. The chain combines TRBV27 with TRBJ2-1, with 8 bases lining up with TRBD2. Losses at the gene ends were 7 bases for V and 1 base for J; bases not matched to a gene: 3. The CDR3 is 14 amino acids. Per germline, CDR1 MNHEY and CDR2 SMNVEV (reference sequence).

The chain carries TRBV3-1 (or the pseudogene TRBV3-2) and TRBJ2-1; D may be TRBD2 (7 bases). Germline V gives CDR1 LGHDT, CDR2 YNNKEL (reference sequence). With 0 bases removed from V and 9 bases from J, the gap between germline ends came to 18 bases. The CDR3 covers 16 residues. DNA for the CDR3: TGTGCCAGCAGCCAAGATATCAAGCGGGACATCAGTGAGCAGTTCTTC. This gives the protein CASSQDIKRDISEQFF.

This chain links TRBV5-5 with TRBJ1-3; 9 nucleotides match TRBD1. After removal of 4 bases from V and 2 bases from J, the junction contained 7 bases not matched to a gene. CDR3 length equals 16 residues. Germline assignment: CDR1 SGHKS and CDR2 YYEKEE (reference sequence). The CDR3 nucleotides are TGTGCCAGCAGCCAATCCGGGACAGGGACTGGAAACACCATATATTTT. Encoded protein: CASSQSGTGTGNTIYF.

V gene TRBV9 combines with J gene TRBJ2-3; 9 nucleotides agree with TRBD2. The CDR3 is 15 amino acids. V shed 4 bases, J shed 0 bases, and the junction held 3 bases outside the gene matches. The germline V gene has CDR1 SGDLS and CDR2 YYNGEE. CDR3 bases: TGTGCCAGCAGCAGCGGGAGGTTTAGCACAGATACGCAGTATTTT. Protein sequence: CASSSGRFSTDTQYF.

The rearrangement uses TRBV9 and TRBJ1-6; D is ambiguous. Germline loops: CDR1 SGDLS, CDR2 YYNGEE. V was clipped by 5 bases and J by 5 bases, with 11 bases between them. This CDR3 has 14 amino acids. Here the CDR3 DNA reads TGTGCCAGCAGTCTTTACGGGGATAATTCACCCCTCCACTTT. Its translation: CASSLYGDNSPLHF.

Comment on this clone: This sample also contains other DNA sequences that code for the same CDR3. The chain joins TRBV11-2 to TRBJ1-2, with 9 bases identical to TRBD1. The CDR3 is 15 residues long. J lost 3 bases, V lost 6 bases, and 8 bases had no gene match. CDR1 and CDR2 (germline): SGHAT, FQNNGV. As DNA, the CDR3 is TGTGCCAGCAGTCTGGGACAGGGCGCCTACTATGGCTACACCTTC. It is translated as CASSLGQGAYYGYTF.

The rearrangement links TRBV7-6 to TRBJ2-3; 10 nucleotides agree with TRBD2. V was clipped by 5 bases and J by 1 base; unmatched bases: 9. The V gene's germline CDR1 is SGHVS and CDR2 FNYEAQ. The CDR3 totals 17 residues. The DNA of the CDR3 is TGTGCCAGCAGCCCAATCTTGCTAGCGGGGGGCACAGATACGCAGTATTTT. Translation: CASSPILLAGGTDTQYF. Full variable domain (outside the CDR3, taken from reference TRBV7-6 and TRBJ2-3): GAGVSQSPRYKVTKRGQDVALRCDPISGHVSLYWYRQALGQGPEFLTYFNYEAQQDKSGLPNDRFSAERPEGSISTLTIQRTEQRDSAMYRCASSPILLAGGTDTQYFGPGTRLTVL.

The V call is TRBV9, the J call TRBJ1-2; D gene uncertain. Germline CDR1 SGDLS, CDR2 YYNGEE. V lost 0 bases to trimming and J lost 7 bases, with 16 bases between them. The CDR3 is made up of 15 amino acids. CDR3 loop: CASSVAAGPSAGYTF. CDR3 bases: TGTGCCAGCAGCGTAGCGGCGGGCCCCTCGGCTGGCTACACCTTC.

As DNA, the CDR3 is TGTGCCAGCAGCCCGACTACCCTGGGAGAGCAGTACTTC. Translation: CASSPTTLGEQYF. This chain connects TRBV12-3 or TRBV12-4 to TRBJ2-7, with D possibly being TRBD2 (5 bases). The CDR3 runs 13 residues. The V end lost 6 bases, the J end lost 7 bases, and 16 bases lay between the germline ends.

The chain recombines TRBV7-9 with TRBJ2-7; 7 nucleotides agree with TRBD2. Germline loops: CDR1 SEHNR, CDR2 FQNEAQ (reference sequence). The CDR3 extends over 14 amino acids. J lost 5 bases, V lost 0 bases, and 4 bases had no gene match. CDR3: CASSLASREDEQYF. In nucleotides, the CDR3 is TGTGCCAGCAGCTTAGCCTCCCGGGAGGACGAGCAGTACTTC.

The gene calls are TRBV11-3 and TRBJ2-2; unclear D gene. Deletions cut 4 bases from V and 5 bases from J, with 8 bases between. The CDR3 has 13 residues. Germline V lookup: CDR1 SGHNT, CDR2 YENEEA. The CDR3 loop is CASSYRETGELFF. The CDR3 DNA is TGTGCCAGCAGCTACAGAGAGACCGGGGAGCTGTTTTTT.

This clone was detected only a few times. This sequence joins TRBV24-1 and TRBJ2-3; 8 positions match TRBD2. CDR1 is KGHDR, CDR2 SFDVKD, per germline. This CDR3 comprises 14 residues. V shed 6 bases and J 3 bases; nucleotides not matched to a gene: 4. The CDR3 sequence is CATSREGGTDTQYF. The DNA of the CDR3 is TGTGCCACCAGTCGGGAGGGAGGGACAGATACGCAGTATTTT.

V and J are TRBV5-6 and TRBJ2-7, with 10 bases fitting TRBD2. The CDR3 consists of 14 residues. V was clipped by 3 bases and J by 5 bases; unmatched bases: 5. Looked up from germline, CDR1 is SGHDT and CDR2 is YYEEEE. The CDR3 DNA reads TGTGCCAGCAGCTCAAGCGGGGGGGCTAACGAGCAGTACTTC. Translating it yields CASSSSGGANEQYF.

The J gene is TRBJ2-1, the V gene TRBV7-9; 12 bases match TRBD2. V lost 1 base, J lost 5 bases, and 6 bases stayed unmatched. CDR1 is SEHNR and CDR2 is FQNEAQ in the germline V gene (reference sequence). CDR3 length: 17 residues. CDR3 nucleotides: TGTGCCAGCAGCTTAGAGTTTAGACTAGCGGGAGACAATGAGCAGTTCTTC. The encoded protein is CASSLEFRLAGDNEQFF.

The rearrangement links TRBV6-5 to TRBJ1-1, with a possible D match to TRBD1 (5 bases). There are 14 residues in the CDR3. The germline gives CDR1 MNHEY, CDR2 SVGAGI. Trimming left V 4 bases short and J 1 base short, with 10 bases between. The CDR3 reads CASSWLTGNTEAFF. The CDR3 nucleotides are TGTGCCAGCAGTTGGCTAACAGGGAACACTGAAGCTTTCTTT.

This chain links TRBV12-3 or TRBV12-4 with TRBJ1-6; D unclear. Between the trimmed V and J ends, which lost 7 bases and 13 bases, there was a span of 17 bases. The CDR3 is 13 residues long. CDR3 DNA sequence: TGTGCCAGCAAGGCGGGCCGGAGTGCCCCCCTCCACTTT. Protein: CASKAGRSAPLHF.

This rearrangement joins TRBV21-1 to TRBJ2-2; the D segment call TRBD1 is taken from the table without a DNA check. TRBV21-1 is shown as a pseudogene. The length of the CDR3 is 14 residues. The CDR3: CASSKAQRGRELFF. In nucleotides, the CDR3 is TGTGCCAGCAGCAAAGCCCAGAGGGGGCGGGAGCTGTTTTTT.

This clone was detected only a few times. This chain uses TRBV27 with TRBJ2-1; 8 positions agree with TRBD2. V shed 2 bases and J 4 bases; nucleotides not matched to a gene: 4. There are 15 residues in the CDR3. Per the germline V gene, CDR1 is MNHEY and CDR2 is SMNVEV (reference sequence). In DNA, the CDR3 is TGTGCCAGCAGTTTAAGCGGGAGCGGGTACAATGAGCAGTTCTTC. Translating it yields CASSLSGSGYNEQFF.

The gene calls are TRBV11-3 and TRBJ1-1; TRBD1 might be the D (5 bases). From germline, CDR1 is SGHNT and CDR2 YENEEA. V gave up 3 bases and J gave up 5 bases, with 10 bases separating them. The CDR3 extends over 13 amino acids. The CDR3 spells CASSLGGRTEAFF. The CDR3 bases are TGTGCCAGCAGCTTGGGGGGGAGGACTGAAGCTTTCTTT.

The chain joins TRBV27 to TRBJ1-2, with 10 positions matching TRBD1. The V gene's germline CDR1 is MNHEY and CDR2 SMNVEV (reference sequence). With V trimmed by 5 bases and J by 8 bases, 11 bases remained unmatched. This CDR3 is 15 amino acids long. CDR3 DNA sequence: TGTGCCAGCAGTCTAAGGACAGGGGGGGTTTGGGGCTACACCTTC. It yields the protein CASSLRTGGVWGYTF.

The chain combines TRBV19 with TRBJ1-5; D gene ambiguous. CDR1 and CDR2 (germline): LNHDA, SQIVND (reference sequence). Trimming removed 1 base from V and 7 bases from J, with 8 bases in between. The CDR3 loop spans 13 amino acids. For the CDR3, the DNA is TGTGCCAGTAGTATAGGGGGAGCCCAGCCCCAGCATTTT. Amino acid sequence: CASSIGGAQPQHF.

The chain joins TRBV12-3 or TRBV12-4 to TRBJ2-7; D unresolved. V lost 3 bases to trimming and J lost 1 base, with 4 bases between them. CDR3 size: 12 residues. The CDR3 nucleotides read TGTGCCAGCAGTTTCGTGTCCTACGAGCAGTACTTC. It translates to CASSFVSYEQYF.

The gene calls are TRBV2 and TRBJ1-4; D gene unclear. The V gene's germline CDR1 is SNHLY and CDR2 FYNNEI. V lost 0 bases, J lost 9 bases, and 17 bases lay in between. This CDR3 is 16 amino acids long. The CDR3 protein is CASSEARVGHEKKLFF. For the CDR3, the DNA is TGTGCCAGCAGTGAAGCCCGTGTGGGCCACGAGAAAAAACTGTTTTTT.

This chain joins TRBV10-3 and TRBJ1-2; 7 bases map to TRBD1. V was clipped by 2 bases and J by 6 bases; unmatched bases: 6. The germline gives CDR1 ENHRY, CDR2 SYGVKD. The length of the CDR3 is 14 residues. The CDR3 loop reads CAISEKQGFDGYTF. The CDR3 nucleotides read TGTGCCATCAGTGAGAAACAGGGGTTTGATGGCTACACCTTC.

V and J are TRBV3-1 (or the pseudogene TRBV3-2) and TRBJ2-5; D is possibly TRBD1 (5 bases). In germline, CDR1 is LGHDT, CDR2 YNNKEL (reference sequence). V lost 3 bases to trimming and J lost 5 bases, with 16 bases between them. The CDR3 is 15 amino acids. This chain's CDR3 is CASSHAGQTLETQYF. In nucleotides, the CDR3 is TGTGCCAGCAGCCACGCTGGACAAACCCTGGAGACCCAGTACTTC.

V usage is TRBV4-1 and J usage is TRBJ2-7, with TRBD1 matching 7 bases. Germline trimming cut 1 base from V and 1 base from J; bases unmatched to any gene: 4. Per the germline V gene, CDR1 is MGHRA and CDR2 is YSYEKL. The CDR3 sequence is 15 residues long. Here the CDR3 DNA reads TGCGCCAGCAGCCAAGGACAGGGAACTTCCTACGAGCAGTACTTC. This sequence encodes CASSQGQGTSYEQYF.